The following is a T cell receptor (beta chain) sequence with its context. Its antigen has not been determined. Base qualities are not provided; no much larger clone lies one nucleotide away. Sequencer: Illumina HiSeq 2500. TCR beta libraries were prepared by quantitative 5'-RACE with molecular barcodes. The study's own analysis went as follows. Disease-linked TCR variants were identified with a new computational method built on a probabilistic model of VDJ rearrangement. The public reads were reprocessed in TCRdb via fastp at Q25 and MiXCR, keeping in-frame beta chains. All rows with the same CDR3 protein become a single entry with the most common DNA and genes. The V and J calls and clone size are TCRdb's, not the authors'. The sample table shows about 150,000 distinct CDR3 sequences, and about 42% are seen once. In total, the top ten clones hold roughly 15% of the sample. The germline V gene gives CDR1 as SQVTM and CDR2 as ANQGSEA. V gives up 7 bases and J gives up 6 bases, and the segment between their germline ends measures 16 bases. The CDR3 contains 13 residues, cysteine and phenylalanine counted. Of all the DNA, just the CDR3 is kept, 39 bases in frame from base 1.

The source of the sample is a study of CD8 T cells in ankylosing spondylitis (dated by TCRdb to about 2017). At the level of the whole study: The study profiled T cell receptor beta repertoires in healthy donors and ankylosing spondylitis patients to find disease-linked TCR variants. The whole study cohort included about a hundred healthy donors and roughly 24 ankylosing spondylitis patients. Samples of peripheral blood were taken, and for ankylosing spondylitis patients, synovial fluid was collected as well. What the research found in general, with its limitations: Blood from ankylosing spondylitis patients appeared to be characterized by a TCR beta motif made up of several highly homologous amino acid variants. According to the report, matched synovial fluid samples from ankylosing spondylitis patients were significantly enriched for the disease-linked clones. Some motif variants had previously been reported in the synovial fluid and blood of reactive arthritis patients, which suggests shared mechanisms of disease initiation. The disease-linked clones had a CD8+ phenotype and were found at relatively low frequencies in peripheral blood.

Synovial fluid samples and blood samples obtained from the same ankylosing spondylitis patients were matched. The origin of this receptor is a male donor with ankylosing spondylitis. The chain links TRBV29-1 with TRBJ2-1; the D gene assignment is ambiguous. The sequencing input was synovial fluid, either unsorted or a sorted T cell fraction (not recorded which). The DNA sequence follows: TGCAGCGGTCGAGGCCAAACCTCCAATGAGCAGTTCTTC. The resulting protein is CSGRGQTSNEQFF.